This T cell receptor (beta chain) is from a study of cytomegalovirus exposure and HLA in healthy donors. The V gene end was trimmed by 1 base and the J gene end by 0 bases; junction bases not matched to a gene: 3. Germline-derived CDR1 and CDR2 are MGHRA and YSYEKL. The CDR3 extends over 16 amino acids. This clone was observed a handful of times. Its specificity is unknown. Whole-study results and caveats: Across donors, presence/absence analyses took sequencing depth to be roughly uniform. Analyzed later, most CMV-associated TCR beta chains appeared HLA-restricted. In a later analysis, a missense DCLRE1C variant was linked to TCR beta V- and J-gene trimming.

The PCR was carried out with 60 Vbeta primers and 13 Jbeta primers. Produced via immunoSEQ multiplex PCR; TCRdb's table is partial and in-frame only. In the table there are approximately 120,000 clones, around 77% of which are singletons. The chain uses TRBV4-1 and TRBJ2-4; the match to TRBD1 covers 7 bases. The specimen sequenced was PBMCs. The TCR comes from a man in his forties in good health and CMV-seropositive. CDR3: CASSQVNRGAKNIQYF. The CDR3 nucleotides read TGCGCCAGCAGCCAAGTAAACAGGGGAGCCAAAAACATTCAGTACTTC.